This T cell receptor (beta chain) appears in the sequencing data of a study of blood T cell repertoires in COVID-19. The wider study: Sites across the United States, Italy and Spain contributed samples from acute and convalescent COVID-19. Sources were T cells, B-cell-depleted T cells, or PBMCs; the material itself was cDNA or gDNA.

How the authors handled the data: The authors estimated nucleated cell counts from reference gene primer amplification. Clones were read by immunoSEQ multiplex PCR, and TCRdb kept only the in-frame ones, dropping some. The V and J calls and clone size were taken over from that table, and D and trimming were inferred from the DNA. The sample includes around 190,000 clones, more than 75% seen only once; the top ten take roughly 4.7%. V dropped 4 bases and J dropped 8; count of bases not matched to a gene: 10. Germline CDR1 is KGHSH and CDR2 is LQKENI. The CDR3 has 15 amino acids. This sequence was found in a human donor in a cohort sampled during active COVID-19. The specimen sequenced was peripheral blood. The V gene is TRBV18, the J gene TRBJ1-4; 7 bases line up with TRBD1. CDR3 bases: TGTGCCAGCTCACTTTTCGGACAGGCGGGAGAAAAACTGTTTTTT. Translated: CASSLFGQAGEKLFF.